This T cell receptor beta chain was retrieved from a study of blood T cell repertoires in COVID-19. About the study: COVID-19 samples from acute and convalescent phases originated in the United States, Italy and Spain.

Per germline, CDR1 MNHEY and CDR2 SVGAGI. Trimming took 7 bases from V and 6 from J; bases not matched to a gene: 8. CDR3 length: 15 amino acids. Sequenced by immunoSEQ multiplex PCR; TCRdb stores in-frame clones only, minus some. Of fewer than 80,000 clones detected, around 87% appear once; the ten largest clones hold 4% to 6.5%. This receptor was taken from a man aged 50-60 years with acute or convalescent COVID-19. The V and J genes are TRBV6-5 and TRBJ2-7; 14 bases line up with TRBD2. Specimen: peripheral blood. CDR3 nucleotides: TGTGCCAGCACGGGACTAGCGGGAGTGATGGGCGAGCAGTACTTC. This gives the protein CASTGLAGVMGEQYF.